Below, one T cell receptor beta chain is given with its context. CDR3 size: 13 residues. TCRdb keeps only in-frame clones here, not all; method: immunoSEQ multiplex PCR. The profile shows 2 million to 2.5 million clones, 93% of them singletons. This specimen comes from a study of shared clonotypes between healthy human individuals. Specimen: naive CD4+ T cells from PBMCs. This sample's subset: CD45RA+ positively selected. This sequence was found in a man in his late teens or twenties in good health. Some clones in this sample may be carry-over from other donors' samples. The chain recombines TRBV12-2 with TRBJ1-2. TRBV12-2 has pseudogene status. This CDR3 reads CASRWGVNYGYTF. DNA for the CDR3: TGTGCAAGTCGCTGGGGGGTAAACTATGGCTACACCTTC.